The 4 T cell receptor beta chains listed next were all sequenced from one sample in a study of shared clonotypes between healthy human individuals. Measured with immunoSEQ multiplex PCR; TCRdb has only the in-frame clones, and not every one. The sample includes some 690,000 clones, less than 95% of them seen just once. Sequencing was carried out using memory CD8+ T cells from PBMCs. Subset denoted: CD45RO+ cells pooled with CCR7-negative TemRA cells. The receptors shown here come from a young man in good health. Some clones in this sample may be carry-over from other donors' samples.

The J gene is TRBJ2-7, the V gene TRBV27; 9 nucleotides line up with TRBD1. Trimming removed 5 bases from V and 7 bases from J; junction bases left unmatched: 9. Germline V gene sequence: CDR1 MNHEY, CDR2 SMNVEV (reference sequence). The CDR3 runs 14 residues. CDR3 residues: CASSPQGAVGEQYF. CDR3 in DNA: TGTGCCAGCAGTCCACAGGGGGCGGTGGGGGAGCAGTACTTC.

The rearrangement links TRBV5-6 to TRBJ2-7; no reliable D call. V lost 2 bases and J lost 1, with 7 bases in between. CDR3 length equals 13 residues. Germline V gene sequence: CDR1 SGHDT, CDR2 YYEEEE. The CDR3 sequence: CASSFPDSYEQYF. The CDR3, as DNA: TGTGCCAGCAGCTTTCCAGATTCCTACGAGCAGTACTTC. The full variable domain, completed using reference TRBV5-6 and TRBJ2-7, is DAGVTQSPTHLIKTRGQQVTLRCSPKSGHDTVSWYQQALGQGPQFIFQYYEEEERQRGNFPDRFSGHQFPNYSSELNVNALLLGDSALYLCASSFPDSYEQYFGPGTRLTVT.

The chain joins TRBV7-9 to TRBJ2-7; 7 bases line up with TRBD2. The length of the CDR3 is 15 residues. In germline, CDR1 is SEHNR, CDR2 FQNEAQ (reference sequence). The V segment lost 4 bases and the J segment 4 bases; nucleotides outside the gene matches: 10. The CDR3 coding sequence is TGTGCCAGCAGCTCCCGGGCGGGAGTCCTTTACGAGCAGTACTTC. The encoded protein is CASSSRAGVLYEQYF.

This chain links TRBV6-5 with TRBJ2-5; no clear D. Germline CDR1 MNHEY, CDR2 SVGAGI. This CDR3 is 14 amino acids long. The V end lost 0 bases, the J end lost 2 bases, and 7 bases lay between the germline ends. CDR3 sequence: CASSYSPRQETQYF. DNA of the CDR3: TGTGCCAGCAGTTACTCTCCTAGACAAGAGACCCAGTACTTC.